One and the same sample provided the 25 T cell receptor beta chains below, sequenced in a study of identical twins. TCRdb itself ran the 5' RACE reads through MiXCR, one entry per CDR3 protein. The table has some 250,000 distinct CDR3 sequences, 5.5% to 7.5% seen once. The same data also went into a second study, on T cells expressing NK-cell markers.

The specimen was CD8+ T cells sorted from blood. Receptors were obtained from a woman aged 18-29 years in good health.

The rearrangement uses TRBV11-2 and TRBJ2-3; D possibly corresponds to TRBD2 (5 bases). This CDR3 comprises 20 residues. V was clipped by 6 bases and J by 4 bases, with 32 bases between them. CDR1 is SGHAT, CDR2 FQNNGV, per germline. Here the CDR3 reads CASSPSPYPAETEGPDTQYF. CDR3 DNA sequence: TGTGCCAGCAGTCCATCCCCCTATCCGGCGGAAACTGAGGGCCCAGATACGCAGTATTTT.

This clonotype was detected a few times. This chain links TRBV5-6 with TRBJ1-2; D call uncertain. The germline CDR1 and CDR2 sequences are SGHDT and YYEEEE. The V end was cut by 0 bases, the J end by 2 bases, with 11 bases between. CDR3 length: 15 residues. The CDR3 here is CASSLGRRLNYGYTF. The DNA for the CDR3 is TGTGCCAGCAGCTTGGGACGGCGGCTAAACTATGGCTACACCTTC. Variable domain in full (rest from reference TRBV5-6 and TRBJ1-2): DAGVTQSPTHLIKTRGQQVTLRCSPKSGHDTVSWYQQALGQGPQFIFQYYEEEERQRGNFPDRFSGHQFPNYSSELNVNALLLGDSALYLCASSLGRRLNYGYTFGSGTRLTVV.

This clonotype was seen repeatedly, ten times or more. The V and J genes are TRBV4-3 and TRBJ1-1; D unclear. There are 13 residues in the CDR3. With 0 bases removed from V and 10 bases from J, the gap between germline ends came to 12 bases. Germline loops: CDR1 LGHNA, CDR2 YSLEER. The CDR3: CASSQDVGRGAFF. The CDR3 bases are TGCGCCAGCAGCCAAGATGTAGGGCGGGGAGCTTTCTTT.

This clonotype appeared a few times. The V and J genes are TRBV12-3 or TRBV12-4 and TRBJ2-7; 10 nucleotides match TRBD1. This CDR3 is 14 amino acids long. The trim removed 4 bases at V and 4 bases at J, leaving 4 bases unmatched. The CDR3 loop is CASSSGTGVYEQYF. In DNA, the CDR3 is TGTGCCAGCAGTTCCGGGACAGGGGTTTACGAGCAGTACTTC.

This clonotype came up a few times. The chain carries TRBV5-4 and TRBJ2-1; 7 bases match TRBD2. This CDR3 contains 15 residues. Germline V lookup: CDR1 SGHNT, CDR2 YYREEE (reference sequence). Germline trimming cut 2 bases from V and 8 bases from J; bases unmatched to any gene: 10. The CDR3 nucleotides read TGTGCCAGCAGCTTCGGGGCTCTAGCGGTCGATGAGCAGTTCTTC. It encodes CASSFGALAVDEQFF.

This clonotype was counted ten times or more. The chain uses TRBV6-1 and TRBJ2-7, with D perhaps assigned TRBD1 or TRBD2 (6 bases each). Trimming pared 6 bases from V and 0 bases from J, leaving 12 bases between. Germline loops: CDR1 MNHNS, CDR2 SASEGT. The CDR3 extends over 14 amino acids. CDR3 protein: CASSPEGGSYEQYF. The CDR3 region has the DNA TGTGCCAGCAGCCCGGAGGGGGGCTCCTACGAGCAGTACTTC.

This rearrangement joins TRBV11-3 to TRBJ2-7, with D possibly TRBD2 on 5 matching bases. The germline CDR1 and CDR2 sequences are SGHNT and YENEEA. V lost 3 bases to trimming and J lost 6 bases, with 15 bases between them. This CDR3 spans 14 amino acids. CDR3: CASSFLRDAGEQYF. CDR3 coding DNA: TGTGCCAGCAGCTTTCTTAGGGATGCGGGCGAGCAGTACTTC.

The chain uses TRBV7-2 and TRBJ1-2; D not certain. The CDR3 totals 10 residues. Germline V lookup: CDR1 SGHTA, CDR2 FQGNSA. Trimming took off 6 bases at V and 11 bases at J, with 10 bases between the two ends. The CDR3 sequence is CASRNHDYTF. CDR3 DNA: TGTGCCAGCAGAAACCACGATTACACCTTC.

This clonotype has only a few counts. The chain links TRBV4-1 to TRBJ2-5, with D perhaps matching TRBD1 or TRBD2 (6 bases each). The ends were cut back, 0 bases at V and 5 bases at J, with 13 bases in the middle. The CDR3 is 15 residues long. Germline lookup yields CDR1 MGHRA and CDR2 YSYEKL. CDR3 amino acids: CASSQDRGVLETQYF. For the CDR3, the DNA is TGCGCCAGCAGCCAAGATAGGGGGGTCTTGGAGACCCAGTACTTC.

This clonotype was seen a handful of times. V and J are TRBV4-2 and TRBJ2-7; TRBD2 agrees at 7 bases. J lost 4 bases, V lost 0 bases, and 6 bases had no gene match. There are 15 residues in the CDR3. Germline CDR1 LGHNA, CDR2 YNFKEQ. In nucleotides, the CDR3 is TGTGCCAGCAGCCAAGAGAGGGAGGGAGTTTACGAGCAGTACTTC. Translating gives CASSQEREGVYEQYF.

Written as DNA, the CDR3 is TGTGCCAGCAGTGAAGTCCGCGACACCGGGGAGCTGTTTTTT. Its protein product is CASSEVRDTGELFF. The chain links TRBV2 to TRBJ2-2; D call uncertain. V lost 1 base and J 3 bases, leaving 6 bases between the germline ends. CDR3 length: 14 residues. Germline V gives CDR1 SNHLY, CDR2 FYNNEI.

This clonotype was recorded many times. The chain carries TRBV12-3 or TRBV12-4 and TRBJ1-1; D remains unclear. The CDR3 covers 14 residues. V was cut by 5 bases and J by 8 bases, with 18 bases left in between. The CDR3 reads CASSTAGRALEAFF. Here the CDR3 DNA reads TGTGCCAGCAGTACCGCCGGGAGAGCCCTAGAAGCTTTCTTT.

This clonotype was counted ten times or more. The V gene is TRBV3-1, the J gene TRBJ2-3; TRBD1 agrees at 8 bases. CDR3 size: 15 residues. The germline gives CDR1 LGHDT, CDR2 YNNKEL (reference sequence). The V gene end was trimmed by 5 bases and the J gene end by 5 bases; junction bases not matched to a gene: 9. The CDR3, as DNA: TGTGCCAGCAGCTTTCTCAGGGGGCTTGAAGATACGCAGTATTTT. It codes for CASSFLRGLEDTQYF.

This clonotype has ten or more counts. The J gene is TRBJ2-5, the V gene TRBV7-9, with TRBD2 identical over 9 bases. CDR1 and CDR2 from the germline V gene are SEHNR and FQNEAQ (reference sequence). Trimming at V came to 4 bases and at J to 5 bases, leaving 8 bases not matched to a gene. The CDR3 is 15 amino acids. The CDR3 loop is CASSSTQREAETQYF. The CDR3 DNA reads as TGTGCCAGCAGCTCCACCCAGCGGGAGGCGGAGACCCAGTACTTC.

This chain uses TRBV27 with TRBJ2-7; maybe TRBD1 (6 bases). CDR3 size: 13 residues. From germline, CDR1 is MNHEY and CDR2 SMNVEV (reference sequence). V lost 5 bases, J lost 5 bases, and 13 bases lay in between. CDR3 DNA: TGTGCCAGCAGTCTAGGGGGAATTGACGAGCAGTACTTC. It specifies CASSLGGIDEQYF.

This clonotype was detected ten times or more. The chain uses TRBV6-2 or TRBV6-3 and TRBJ2-2; D is perhaps TRBD2 (5 bases). Germline V lookup: CDR1 MNHEY, CDR2 SVGEGT. The length of the CDR3 is 15 residues. Trimming cost V 5 bases and J 0 bases, with 10 bases left between them. The CDR3 is CASSVLVPNTGELFF. CDR3 nucleotide sequence: TGTGCCAGCAGTGTACTAGTCCCGAACACCGGGGAGCTGTTTTTT.

This clonotype was observed many times. The J gene is TRBJ2-3, the V gene TRBV29-1, with 10 nucleotides matching TRBD2. Germline CDR1 reads SQVTM; CDR2 reads ANQGSEA. Losses at the gene ends were 7 bases for V and 3 bases for J; bases not matched to a gene: 7. The CDR3 spans 14 residues. DNA of the CDR3: TGCAGCGGACGATCTAGCGGGAGAACAGATACGCAGTATTTT. This sequence encodes CSGRSSGRTDTQYF.

This clonotype was seen many times. The chain joins TRBV3-1 to TRBJ2-7, with 10 bases fitting TRBD2. Germline loops: CDR1 LGHDT, CDR2 YNNKEL (reference sequence). CDR3 size: 13 residues. Trimming at V came to 4 bases and at J to 3 bases, leaving 0 bases not matched to a gene. CDR3 region: CASSRTSGYEQYF. In DNA form, the CDR3 reads TGTGCCAGCAGCCGGACTAGCGGCTACGAGCAGTACTTC.

This clonotype was recorded a few times. J is TRBJ2-1 and V is TRBV18; TRBD1 agrees at 9 bases. Germline V lookup: CDR1 KGHSH, CDR2 LQKENI. Trimming cost V 3 bases and J 5 bases; bases outside gene matches: 8. This CDR3 region has 16 residues. CDR3 residues: CASSPFGQGYNNEQFF. The CDR3 coding sequence is TGTGCCAGCTCACCTTTTGGACAGGGGTATAACAATGAGCAGTTCTTC.

The V call is TRBV6-5, the J call TRBJ2-7; TRBD1 aligns across 7 bases. The germline V gene encodes CDR1 MNHEY and CDR2 SVGAGI. The V segment lost 2 bases and the J segment 6 bases; nucleotides outside the gene matches: 10. This CDR3 contains 15 residues. For the CDR3, the DNA is TGTGCCAGCAGTTACGCCACGGGACAGAAGTCCGAGCAGTACTTC. Its protein product is CASSYATGQKSEQYF.

At least ten counts were recorded for this clonotype. V gene TRBV10-3 combines with J gene TRBJ1-6; D possibly corresponds to TRBD1 (5 bases). The CDR3 sequence is 13 residues long. Germline values: CDR1 ENHRY, CDR2 SYGVKD. V shed 10 bases and J shed 7 bases, with 14 bases lying between them. Here the CDR3 reads CATGGVDNSPLHF. CDR3 DNA: TGTGCCACCGGAGGGGTTGACAATTCACCCCTCCACTTT.

This clonotype was observed a handful of times. The V call is TRBV9, the J call TRBJ2-3, with 12 nucleotides matching TRBD2. Germline V gene lookup returns CDR1 SGDLS and CDR2 YYNGEE. V was clipped by 4 bases and J by 7 bases; unmatched bases: 10. There are 16 residues in the CDR3. The CDR3 nucleotides are TGTGCCAGCAGCTTATGGACTAGCGGGGAATTATATACGCAGTATTTT. Encoded protein: CASSLWTSGELYTQYF.

This sequence joins TRBV9 and TRBJ1-4; D not certain. Per the germline V gene, CDR1 is SGDLS and CDR2 is YYNGEE. The V end was cut by 0 bases, the J end by 5 bases, with 11 bases between. The CDR3 is made up of 15 amino acids. In DNA form, the CDR3 reads TGTGCCAGCAGCGTAGGAGGGTCGGGCAATGAAAAACTGTTTTTT. The encoded protein is CASSVGGSGNEKLFF.

This clonotype has ten or more counts. The chain is built from TRBV5-1 and TRBJ2-1, with TRBD2 matching 9 bases. Germline-derived CDR1 and CDR2 are SGHRS and YFSETQ. The length of the CDR3 is 17 residues. Trimming at V came to 4 bases and at J to 4 bases, leaving 12 bases not matched to a gene. CDR3 sequence (DNA): TGCGCCAGCAGCCATACGGGAGAGCGGGGGGTTTACAATGAGCAGTTCTTC. Translated: CASSHTGERGVYNEQFF.

This clonotype appeared many times. The genes are TRBV3-1 and TRBJ1-1, with 7 bases fitting TRBD1. The CDR3 extends over 15 amino acids. Germline V gene sequence: CDR1 LGHDT, CDR2 YNNKEL (reference sequence). V lost 1 base, J lost 4 bases, and 6 bases stayed unmatched. The CDR3 here is CASSQVTGIGTEAFF. The CDR3 nucleotides read TGTGCCAGCAGCCAAGTGACAGGGATTGGCACTGAAGCTTTCTTT.